The source of this T cell receptor (beta chain) is a study of T-cell reconstitution after alpha-beta-depleted transplantation in children. The TCRbeta library incorporated unique molecular identifiers. TCRdb re-called the PCR reads with MiXCR, one entry per CDR3 protein. The sample contains some 600,000 distinct CDR3 sequences, over 10% of which appear only once. Note on this clonotype: Its target is unknown. No conserved phenylalanine or tryptophan ends this CDR3, so it is likely a read error.

Whole-study results and caveats: Several hundred graft clones that had expanded were reportedly the source of alpha-beta T cells about two months after transplant. Where some patients showed high TCRbeta diversity at day 60, it came from recipient T cells and thymic progenitors that had survived. The main origin of T-cell counts and diversity one year after transplant was newly produced T cells.

This clonotype was obtained from a male patient younger than 18 who had a stem cell transplant for acute myeloid leukemia, so the T cells may come from the graft donor. Sample: PBMCs, mostly from graft donor cells, taken 360 days after TCRalphabeta/CD19-depleted stem cell transplant.

The CDR3 is CSATGTVQGSNQPQHL. In DNA, the CDR3 is TGCAGTGCTACTGGGACGGTTCAAGGTAGCAATCAGCCCCAGCATCTT. The chain employs TRBV20-1 and TRBJ1-5; perhaps TRBD1 as D (5 bases). The CDR3 is 16 amino acids. With 4 bases removed from V and 0 bases from J, the gap between germline ends came to 16 bases. CDR1 is DFQATT and CDR2 is SNEGSKA in the germline V gene (reference sequence).